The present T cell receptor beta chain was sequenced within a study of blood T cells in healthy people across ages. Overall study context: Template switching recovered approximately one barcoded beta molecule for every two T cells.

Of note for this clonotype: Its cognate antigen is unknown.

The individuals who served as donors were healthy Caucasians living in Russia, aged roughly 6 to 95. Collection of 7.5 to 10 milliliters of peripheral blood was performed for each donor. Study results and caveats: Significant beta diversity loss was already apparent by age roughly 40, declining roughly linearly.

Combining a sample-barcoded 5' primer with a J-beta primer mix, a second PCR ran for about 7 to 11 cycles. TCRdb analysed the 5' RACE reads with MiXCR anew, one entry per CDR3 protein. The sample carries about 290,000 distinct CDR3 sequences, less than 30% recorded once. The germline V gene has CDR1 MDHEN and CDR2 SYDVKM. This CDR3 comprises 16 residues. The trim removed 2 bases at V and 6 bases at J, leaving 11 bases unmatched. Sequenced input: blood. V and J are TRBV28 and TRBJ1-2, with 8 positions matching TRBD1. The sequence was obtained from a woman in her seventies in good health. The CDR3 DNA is TGTGCCAGCAGTTTAGTCGACAGGGGCAGGAGTAATGGCTACACCTTC. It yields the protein CASSLVDRGRSNGYTF.